This record covers a single T cell receptor beta chain. One junction end disagrees with the germline gene, perhaps due to a read error. This record comes from a study of blood T cell repertoires in COVID-19. Study as a whole: COVID-19 samples collected from the United States, Italy and Spain covered acute and convalescent phases. From T cells, B-cell-depleted T cells, or PBMCs came the material, which was cDNA or gDNA.

Per the study methods: Amplification from reference gene primers served as the basis for estimated nucleated cell counts. Method: immunoSEQ multiplex PCR; TCRdb's copy keeps in-frame clones and lacks some. That table furnishes V, J and clone size, whereas the DNA furnished D and trimming. The sample has some 150,000 clones; roughly 89% are singletons. The CDR3 has 17 amino acids. Germline loops: CDR1 MRHNA, CDR2 SNTAGT. This chain connects TRBV6-4 to TRBJ2-1; 12 nucleotides match TRBD2. The sequencing input was peripheral blood. The source is a human donor in a cohort sampled during active COVID-19. CDR3 in DNA: TGTGCCAGCAGTGACTCGAGTCGGGGACTAGCGGGCGGGCTCATGGTCTTC. Translating it yields CASSDSSRGLAGGLMVF.